One sample yielded the 14 T cell receptor beta chains listed below, sequenced in a study of T cell repertoires in cytomegalovirus infection. In TCRdb, the reads were re-called with MiXCR into one record per CDR3 protein. The sample has roughly 800,000 distinct CDR3 sequences; roughly 28% are singletons. The antigens for these receptors are not known. This sample comprised cultured CD8+ T cells from PBMCs, obtained from culture after CMV antigen stimulation. The receptor source for this set is a human donor in good health (CMV status not recorded). Some clones in this sample may be carry-over from other donors' samples.

This clonotype was detected only a few times. The chain combines TRBV28 with TRBJ1-1, with TRBD1 matching over 8 bases. V shed 4 bases, J shed 3 bases, and the junction held 7 bases outside the gene matches. CDR1 and CDR2 from the germline V gene are MDHEN and SYDVKM. This CDR3 is built from 15 residues. This CDR3 is CASSSRQGLDTEAFF. CDR3 DNA: TGTGCCAGCAGTTCGCGACAGGGGCTGGACACTGAAGCTTTCTTT.

The chain has TRBV7-6 and TRBJ2-5, with D possibly being TRBD2 (7 bases). The CDR3 covers 16 residues. Trimming pared 2 bases from V and 4 bases from J, leaving 17 bases between. CDR1 and CDR2 from the germline V gene are SGHVS and FNYEAQ. Written as DNA, the CDR3 is TGTGCCAGCAGCTTAATGGGGGCGCCGGGAGGAGAGACCCAGTACTTC. Translating it yields CASSLMGAPGGETQYF.

The V gene is TRBV27, the J gene TRBJ1-2; 11 bases map to TRBD1. CDR3 length: 13 amino acids. CDR1 and CDR2 (germline): MNHEY, SMNVEV (reference sequence). V gave up 7 bases and J gave up 4 bases; unmatched junction bases: 2. The CDR3 loop reads CASTGTGGYGYTF. The CDR3 nucleotides read TGTGCCAGCACAGGGACAGGGGGCTATGGCTACACCTTC.

The rearrangement links TRBV24-1 to TRBJ2-1; D might be TRBD1 or TRBD2, each matching 6 bases. Trimming took off 3 bases at V and 0 bases at J, with 17 bases between the two ends. This CDR3 has 18 residues. Germline V gene sequence: CDR1 KGHDR, CDR2 SFDVKD. The CDR3 nucleotides read TGTGCCACCAGTGATGGGGGGACACTGGTTTACTCCTACAATGAGCAGTTCTTC. Amino acids: CATSDGGTLVYSYNEQFF.

This clonotype has a handful of counts. The V call is TRBV6-1, the J call TRBJ1-2; D unresolved. Trimming cost V 6 bases and J 4 bases, with 12 bases left between them. This CDR3 comprises 13 residues. The germline CDR1 and CDR2 sequences are MNHNS and SASEGT. DNA for the CDR3: TGTGCCAGCAGAGGTGACACAACCTATGGCTACACCTTC. This encodes CASRGDTTYGYTF.

This chain uses TRBV6-1 with TRBJ2-7, with TRBD1 as a possible D gene (5 bases). V was trimmed by 4 bases and J by 3 bases, leaving 10 bases between them. The germline CDR1 and CDR2 sequences are MNHNS and SASEGT. The CDR3 is made up of 13 amino acids. The CDR3 DNA reads TGTGCCAGCAGTGGACAGATTTTCTACGAGCAGTACTTC. This sequence encodes CASSGQIFYEQYF.

This clonotype was counted at least ten times. The chain combines TRBV7-2 with TRBJ1-5, with D perhaps TRBD1 (6 bases). Trimming shortened V by 1 base and J by 0 bases, and 10 bases separated the two germline ends. This CDR3 spans 16 amino acids. Looked up from germline, CDR1 is SGHTA and CDR2 is FQGNSA. The CDR3 spells CASSLGQVNSNQPQHF. The CDR3 nucleotides are TGTGCCAGCAGCTTAGGACAGGTTAATAGCAATCAGCCCCAGCATTTT.

A note on this clonotype: Germline and junction disagree at one end, which may indicate a read error. The CDR3 region has the DNA TGTGCCATCGTTGTCGGACAGGGAGGGAACACTGAAGCTCTCTTT. This codes for CAIVVGQGGNTEALF. V gene TRBV10-3 combines with J gene TRBJ1-1; the match to TRBD1 covers 8 bases. The CDR3 runs to 15 residues. CDR1 and CDR2 (germline): ENHRY, SYGVKD.

This clonotype showed up many times. V and J are TRBV7-6 and TRBJ2-1, with TRBD1 identical over 8 bases. This CDR3 comprises 12 residues. V trimming: 5 bases; J trimming: 10 bases; junction bases outside the gene matches: 4. The germline V gene has CDR1 SGHVS and CDR2 FNYEAQ. The CDR3 bases are TGTGCCAGCAGCCTTACAGGGGGAGAGCAGTTCTTC. Its translation is CASSLTGGEQFF.

The chain uses TRBV19 and TRBJ2-2; 8 bases fit TRBD1. The germline gives CDR1 LNHDA, CDR2 SQIVND (reference sequence). Germline trimming cut 6 bases from V and 5 bases from J; bases unmatched to any gene: 11. This CDR3 contains 16 residues. This CDR3 is CASSPVPGQATGELFF. The CDR3 coding sequence is TGTGCCAGTAGCCCTGTCCCGGGACAGGCTACCGGGGAGCTGTTTTTT.

The rearrangement uses TRBV19 and TRBJ2-7, with TRBD1 matching over 9 bases. Germline V lookup: CDR1 LNHDA, CDR2 SQIVND (reference sequence). There are 15 residues in the CDR3. Germline trimming cut 3 bases from V and 5 bases from J; bases unmatched to any gene: 8. CDR3 DNA: TGTGCCAGTAGTATGGGACAGGGTAATCTCCACGAGCAGTACTTC. It specifies CASSMGQGNLHEQYF.

This rearrangement joins TRBV7-9 to TRBJ1-5; D not resolved. V lost 1 base and J lost 9, with 10 bases in between. Germline lookup yields CDR1 SEHNR and CDR2 FQNEAQ (reference sequence). This CDR3 region has 13 residues. CDR3 nucleotide sequence: TGTGCCAGCAGCTTAGAAGGGTACCGGCCCCAGCATTTT. Translation: CASSLEGYRPQHF.

Only a few counts were recorded for this clonotype. One junction end does not reproduce the germline sequence, and a read error may be involved. The CDR3 region is CASSSTGTGDLWLF. The CDR3 DNA is TGTGCCAGCAGTTCCACCGGGACAGGGGATTTGTGGCTTTTT. This chain connects TRBV6-5 to TRBJ1-4; 10 bases are a match to TRBD1. The CDR3 spans 14 residues. Germline V lookup: CDR1 MNHEY, CDR2 SVGAGI.

There are a few counts of this clonotype. The V call is TRBV27, the J call TRBJ2-3; D remains unclear. Trimming shortened V by 7 bases and J by 2 bases, and 10 bases separated the two germline ends. Per germline, CDR1 MNHEY and CDR2 SMNVEV (reference sequence). The CDR3 extends over 13 amino acids. Here the CDR3 DNA reads TGTGCCAGCAATATGGGCACCACAGATACGCAGTATTTT. Amino acids: CASNMGTTDTQYF.